A selection of T cell receptor beta chains follows, all from one sample in a study of T cell changes during pregnancy in multiple sclerosis. Assay: immunoSEQ multiplex PCR; the TCRdb copy retains only in-frame clones and omits some. The sample holds around 51,000 clones; roughly 93% are singletons and the top ten take around 1.9%. This material consisted of peripheral blood, taken in the second trimester of pregnancy. These receptors were taken from a female donor with multiple sclerosis, enrolled in a pregnancy study. Both conserved end residues are part of each CDR3. The D gene is left open where the match is weak. Clone size is given for some rows only: seen once, a few or many times, or a class if the clone is expanded.

v_gene	j_gene	d_gene	abundance	CDR3nt	CDR3aa
TRBV4-1	TRBJ2-5	.	.	TGCGCCAGCAGCCCCAGAGGACAGCAAGAGACCCAGTACTTC	CASSPRGQQETQYF
TRBV29-1	TRBJ1-2	.	.	TGCAGCGTTGAAGAATCCAGGGCCTATGGCTACACCTTC	CSVEESRAYGYTF
TRBV11-2	TRBJ1-1	.	.	TGTGCCAGCAGCTTAGACCAAGACTTGAACACTGAAGCTTTCTTT	CASSLDQDLNTEAFF
TRBV6-5	TRBJ2-7	TRBD2	.	TGTGCCAGCAGTTACTCGTCTAGCGGAGCCTACGAGCAGTACTTC	CASSYSSSGAYEQYF
TRBV14	TRBJ2-7	TRBD2	.	TGTGCCAGCAGCCAAGATCGGGAGGGCTCCTACGAGCAGTACTTC	CASSQDREGSYEQYF
TRBV9	TRBJ2-5	TRBD2	.	TGTGCCAGCAGTCGGACTAGCGGGGCCTGGGAGACCCAGTACTTC	CASSRTSGAWETQYF
TRBV9	TRBJ2-3	.	.	TGTGCCAGCGGAAGGAGGGCTAGCACAGATACGCAGTATTTT	CASGRRASTDTQYF
TRBV7-9	TRBJ1-3	.	few	TGTGCCAGCAGCTTAGGTTACTCTGGAAACACCATATATTTT	CASSLGYSGNTIYF
TRBV30	TRBJ2-3	.	.	TGTGCCTGGAGTGTACTGAACACAGATACGCAGTATTTT	CAWSVLNTDTQYF
TRBV11-3	TRBJ2-2	TRBD1	once	TGTGCCAGCAGCATCAACAGGGGCACCGGGGAGCTGTTTTTT	CASSINRGTGELFF
TRBV11-3	TRBJ2-7	.	.	TGTGCCAGCAGCTTTGAACAGGGAACCTACGAGCAGTACTTC	CASSFEQGTYEQYF
TRBV4-2	TRBJ1-3	.	.	TGTGCCAGCAGCCAAGTTTCCTCGAGCTCTGGAAACACCATATATTTT	CASSQVSSSSGNTIYF
TRBV6-5	TRBJ2-2	.	.	TGTGCCAGCAGTTACTCGGTGGCAGCCGGGGAGCTGTTTTTT	CASSYSVAAGELFF
TRBV2	TRBJ2-4	.	.	TGTGCCAGCAGCGAGGCCCGAGCCAAAAACATTCAGTACTTC	CASSEARAKNIQYF
TRBV4-2	TRBJ2-7	.	.	TGTGCCAGCAGCCAAGATCTAAGCTCCTACGAGCAGTACTTC	CASSQDLSSYEQYF
TRBV28	TRBJ2-1	.	few	TGTGCCAGCAGTGAGTTAAGCTCCCCCTACAATGAGCAGTTCTTC	CASSELSSPYNEQFF
TRBV6-6	TRBJ1-2	.	.	TGTGCCAGCAGTTACGGGAGGGAATCTCGCGGTGGCTACACCTTC	CASSYGRESRGGYTF
TRBV6-5	TRBJ1-2	TRBD1	.	TGTGCCAGCAGTAGGACAGGGAATGGCTACACCTTC	CASSRTGNGYTF
TRBV19	TRBJ2-7	TRBD1	.	TGTGCCAGTCGCACACAGGGGGATATTTCCTACGAGCAGTACTTC	CASRTQGDISYEQYF
TRBV4-1	TRBJ2-7	TRBD2	.	TGCGCCAGCAGCCAAGAAGGTAGCGGGAGTGTCTCCTACGAGCAGTACTTC	CASSQEGSGSVSYEQYF
TRBV19	TRBJ2-6	.	.	TGTGCCAGTTGTTCTCTGTCTGGGGCCAACGTCCTGACTTTC	CASCSLSGANVLTF
TRBV7-9	TRBJ2-2	TRBD2	.	TGTGCCAGCAGCTTTAGCGGGAGTCAAACCGAGGAGCTGTTTTTT	CASSFSGSQTEELFF
TRBV4-2	TRBJ2-1	TRBD1	once	TGTGCCAGCAGCCAAGTGCGGGACAGGGTGACGGATGAGCAGTTCTTC	CASSQVRDRVTDEQFF
TRBV7-9	TRBJ1-1	.	.	TGTGCCAGCAGCTCCTCGGGTGGCACTGAAGCTTTCTTT	CASSSSGGTEAFF
TRBV18	TRBJ2-5	.	.	TGTGCCAGCTCCCCAAAAACGGGGGAGACCCAGTACTTC	CASSPKTGETQYF
TRBV5-6	TRBJ1-4	.	.	TGTGCCAGCAGCTTCTGGGGCCGTAATGAAAAACTGTTTTTT	CASSFWGRNEKLFF
TRBV6-6	TRBJ2-7	TRBD1	.	TGTGCCAGCAGTTTAACAGGGGGCGCGCGCTCCTACGAGCAGTACTTC	CASSLTGGARSYEQYF